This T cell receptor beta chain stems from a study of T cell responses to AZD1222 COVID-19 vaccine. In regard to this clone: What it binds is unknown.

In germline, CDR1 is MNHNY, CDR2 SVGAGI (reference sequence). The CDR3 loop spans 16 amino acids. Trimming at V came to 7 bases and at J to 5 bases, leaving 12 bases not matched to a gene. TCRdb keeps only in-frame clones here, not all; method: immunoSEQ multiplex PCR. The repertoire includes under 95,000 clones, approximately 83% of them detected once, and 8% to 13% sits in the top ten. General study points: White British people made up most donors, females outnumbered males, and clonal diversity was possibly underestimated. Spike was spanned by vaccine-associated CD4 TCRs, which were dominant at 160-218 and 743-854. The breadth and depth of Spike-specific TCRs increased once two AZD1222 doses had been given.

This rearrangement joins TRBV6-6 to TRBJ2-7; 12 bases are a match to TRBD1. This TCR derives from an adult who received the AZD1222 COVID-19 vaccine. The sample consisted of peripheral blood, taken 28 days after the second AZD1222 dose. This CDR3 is CASTDNPGQGADEQYF. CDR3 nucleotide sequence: TGTGCCAGCACCGACAATCCGGGACAGGGGGCTGACGAGCAGTACTTC.